This TCR beta chain was observed in a study of cytomegalovirus exposure and HLA in healthy donors (dated by TCRdb to about 2017). A note on the overall study: In an earlier analysis of 587 of the donors, around 290 Gb of sequence data and 100 million or so unique TCR beta sequences from 150 million to 200 million T cells were reported. Roughly 310 gigabases of sequencing data and 70 million to 85 million unique TCR sequences were included in an early release covering 550 to 650 HLA-typed donors. Of the roughly 400 genotyped donors, 70% to 90% were placed in the genetic ancestry cluster associated with self-reported Caucasian donors. The study aimed to test whether signatures of past pathogen exposure could be identified by cataloging public T cell receptors. The study used immunosequencing to profile the T cell repertoires of approximately 650 subjects and linked those repertoires to cytomegalovirus serostatus. Along with the roughly 610-subject first cohort, a separate validation cohort of over 90 different subjects was used. High-throughput TCR immunosequencing, statistical association of individual TCRs with disease status, and machine learning were combined to predict cytomegalovirus infection status. A later analysis re-examined previously published TCR beta repertoires from more than 650 donors and added high-resolution HLA genotyping to investigate patterns of TCR occurrence. In the later analysis, no new phenotypic data were used to find candidate immune exposures; instead, reliance was placed on TCR beta sequences and their occurrence across donors. An earlier analysis of 587 of the donors used high-throughput TCR beta sequencing to judge whether each TCR beta V gene segment behaved as functional or pseudogenic. Alongside the repertoire data, information on donor age, sex, ethnicity and CMV serostatus was compiled. Genome-wide SNP genotypes for about 55% of the roughly 670 donors were used in a later genetic analysis, which treated that subset as a discovery cohort. All discovery cohort repertoires had been generated using a single sequencing platform. HLA typing included class I and class II loci at four-digit resolution. Typing coverage varied by locus: roughly 620-640 donors for A, B, C, DRB1 and DQB1; roughly 560 for DQA1; 600 to 610 for DPA1; 400 to 480 for DPB1. Several DR-DQ haplotypes were handled as single units for association and clustering, since linkage in the cohort was strong. Among under 450 genotyped donors of the cohort, an average of about 240,000 unique TCR beta nucleotide sequences were sequenced per donor, roughly 18% of them non-productive.

Library preparation was by the immunoSEQ multiplex PCR assay. For the multiplex PCR, a mixture combining 60 forward primers for TCR Vbeta segments and 13 reverse primers for TCR Jbeta segments was used. The CDR3 region of rearranged TCR beta genes was amplified from genomic DNA by a multiplex PCR assay. The Illumina HiSeq System was used to sequence the amplified TCR beta libraries as 87-base-pair reads. The original methods were these. A later analysis counted about 82 million unique TCR beta chains across the 650 to 700 repertoires, and 10 million to 11 million of these chains were shared by at least two donors. A nearest-neighbor algorithm error-corrected the raw reads and collapsed the reads into unique sequences, merging closely related sequences to remove PCR and sequencing errors. To assign V, D and J gene segments, CDR3 sequences were aligned to IMGT reference sequences. For a sequence to be retained, a match of at least six nucleotides was required to both a V gene segment and a J gene segment. A rearrangement was called productive if the CDR3 had no stop codons and remained in frame with V and J, and every other rearrangement was called non-productive. CDR3 was defined by IMGT convention, running from the second conserved V-encoded cysteine to the conserved J-encoded phenylalanine. In an earlier analysis of some 550 of the donors, sequences lacking an unambiguous match to a single V gene segment were excluded. In an earlier analysis of more than 500 of the donors, a V segment was called functional when productive rearrangements were above 56.7%, and segregating when the standard deviation between donors exceeded 5%. A statistical classification framework was built to diagnose cytomegalovirus status from the catalog of TCR beta chain sequences. In a later analysis, TCR nucleotide sequences were compared against IMGT/GENE-DB human TR gene sequences so that V and J genes could be assigned. The TCRdist pipeline was used in a later analysis to assign CDR3 sequences and most-parsimonious VDJ recombination scenarios. In a later analysis, each TCR beta chain was defined by its CDR3 amino acid sequence together with its V-gene family, and reads lacking a unique V-gene family were excluded. To address suspected cross-contamination and a sequencing artifact, a later analysis removed a few hundred highly shared, low-generation-probability nucleotide sequences. In a later analysis, a clonal expansion index was calculated for each public chain from normalized within-repertoire ranks of inferred template counts. A later analysis computed generation probabilities with a VDJ recombination model fitted to out-of-frame rearrangements, and checked the results against IGoR. In a later analysis, hypergeometric tests were used to score TCR-TCR, TCR-HLA and TCR-CMV co-occurrence, with a repertoire-size bias correction applied to TCR pairs. To estimate false discovery rates, a later analysis permuted the HLA or CMV assignments 20 times. In a later analysis, co-occurring TCRs were grouped using DBSCAN, and TCRdist sequence similarity was added for clustering within HLA-allele-positive subsets. Repertoires with fewer than 30,000 or more than 120,000 public chains, plus five repertoires with anomalous nucleotide sharing, were excluded from co-occurrence clustering. Entries here come from immuneACCESS through TCRdb and include only in-frame sequences with V and J called. Some clones fail to appear in such tables; in the studies checked, an unresolved V gene covers under half of the shortfall, and the cause of the remainder is unknown. The DNA gave D and trimming, while V, J and clone size come from that table. For this sample the table gives roughly 290,000 clones, of which about four fifths were detected only once. The top ten clones comprise about 0.3% of the sample.

Overall study results and their limits: Most TCR sequences were seen in very few donors, while some public TCRs were found in many individuals. In a later analysis, HLA-associated TCR beta chains showed more clonal expansion and lower generation probabilities than non-associated chains that were equally common. A further reported finding was that TCR beta sequences accurately predicted the HLA-A and HLA-B alleles for most subjects in the first cohort. Compared with the roughly 700-donor mean, donors in an Asian-associated ancestry cluster had fewer N-insertions in productive TCRs, according to a later genetic analysis. Broadly in line with IMGT annotations, most TCR beta V segments showed up in productive rearrangements about 87% or about 30% of the time in an earlier analysis of 450 to 750 of the donors. Sequencing depth was assumed to be roughly uniform across donors in the presence/absence analyses, though that assumption may not hold. A later analysis found that TCR association rates varied across HLA loci, with DRB1 alleles showing the most associated TCRs and HLA-C alleles the fewest. This cohort had only TCR beta chains sequenced, and the lack of alpha or paired-chain data limited which features could be detected. A cluster of highly shared sequence variants was judged likely to represent a technical artifact of the sequencing pipeline. In a later analysis, most CMV-associated TCR beta chains were found to appear HLA-restricted, with HLA associations seemingly driven largely by CMV exposure. An association between a missense DCLRE1C variant and V-gene and J-gene trimming of TCR beta chains was found in a later genetic analysis and replicated in an independent cohort. Because HLA typing was missing for some donors at each locus, association tests included only the typed subset. Three of the identified cytomegalovirus-associated TCR beta chains were confirmed in vitro to be specific for cytomegalovirus antigens. The authors suggested that the approach could potentially be generalized to other disease states and immunological phenotypes. A later analysis reported that several top co-occurrence clusters appeared linked to parvovirus B19, influenza, CMV and Epstein-Barr virus. The study listed 150 to 200 TCR beta chains as associated with cytomegalovirus. Because counts were too low, roughly 17 rarely observed V segments, including chromosome 9 orphons, were left out of the earlier analysis of 587 of the donors. A later analysis associated 15,000 to 20,000 TCR beta sequences with specific HLA alleles at a false discovery rate of 0.05. Correlated functional status among segregating V segments might be attributable to linkage disequilibrium, but an unknown experimental factor could not be ruled out. The classifier was reported to diagnose cytomegalovirus status with high specificity and sensitivity in both the original and validation cohorts. CMV serostatus was the only immune exposure information available for the cohort. Assigning TCR associations to individual alleles was difficult when HLA alleles, especially DR and DQ, strongly co-occurred.

The cohort comprised some 730 healthy bone marrow donors. Cohort members were all nominally healthy when sampled, although unrecorded immune exposures were likely present. The donor was CMV seronegative and was included in the group of a few hundred seronegative cohort members. A peripheral blood sample was provided by each donor, and peripheral blood mononuclear cells were used for TCR beta sequencing. Genomic DNA was extracted from the blood cell samples with the Qiagen DNeasy Blood Extraction Kit. Worth noting for this clone: Its antigen is not yet known. One base away there is no much larger clone; base qualities are not given.

Sequencing was performed on PBMCs. The clonotype originates from a girl aged 2-10 years in good health and CMV-seronegative.

CDR3 protein: CASSPGGLLDTQYF. The nucleotides read TGTGCCAGCAGCCCCGGCGGCCTGTTGGATACGCAGTATTTT. The chain is made from TRBV7-3 and TRBJ2-3; no D gene is confidently identified. CDR1 and CDR2 (SGHTA, FQGTGA) derive from the germline V gene. Reading from cysteine to phenylalanine, the CDR3 counts 14 amino acids. Only the CDR3 portion is preserved as DNA: 42 bases, with reading frame beginning at the first base. V sheds 5 bases and J sheds 6 bases, leaving 15 bases between their ends.